The 17 T cell receptor beta chains reported below all come from one sample, sequenced in a study of shared clonotypes between healthy human individuals (dated by TCRdb to the early 2020s). The protocol used for the library was the immunoSEQ multiplex PCR assay. Sourced from immuneACCESS, this table was stored by TCRdb with only in-frame sequences that have V and J called. A share of the clones is absent; for the studies checked, an unresolved V gene accounts for under half, and the remainder has no known explanation. For this sample the table gives some 1,600,000 clones, of which 98% were detected only once. The top ten hold approximately 0.45% of the sample. Specimen: naive CD4+ T cells sorted from blood. Sample cell subset or site, as interpreted from the label and publication: CD45RA+ positively selected. The receptor source for this set is a man aged 25-45 years in good health.

The chain has TRBV30 and TRBJ1-4; D not resolved. V lost 1 base to trimming and J lost 4 bases, with 13 bases between them. The CDR3 spans 15 residues. Per the germline V gene, CDR1 is GTSNPN and CDR2 is SVGIG (reference sequence). This CDR3 reads CAWSGEGVLNEKLFF. The CDR3 coding sequence is TGTGCCTGGAGTGGAGAAGGCGTACTTAATGAAAAACTGTTTTTT.

The chain couples TRBV7-2 to TRBJ1-4; 7 positions agree with TRBD1. CDR3 length: 14 amino acids. Germline V gives CDR1 SGHTA, CDR2 FQGNSA. V lost 5 bases to trimming and J lost 8 bases; unmatched junction nucleotides: 8. CDR3 coding DNA: TGTGCCAGCAGCCCAGGGGGGGTGGAAGAAAAACTGTTTTTT. This codes for CASSPGGVEEKLFF.

With regard to this clone: Other DNA sequences from this sample encode an identical CDR3 as well. The rearrangement uses TRBV18 and TRBJ2-3; TRBD2 agrees at 8 bases. Germline lookup yields CDR1 KGHSH and CDR2 LQKENI. V was pared by 3 bases and J by 1 base, with 3 bases of the junction left unmatched. The CDR3 loop spans 15 amino acids. As DNA, the CDR3 is TGTGCCAGCTCACCTACTAGCGGAGGCACAGATACGCAGTATTTT. Translating gives CASSPTSGGTDTQYF.

The chain carries TRBV5-6 and TRBJ1-1; no reliable D call. V lost 2 bases and J lost 1, with 9 bases in between. The CDR3 is 14 residues long. The germline V gene has CDR1 SGHDT and CDR2 YYEEEE. CDR3 amino acids: CASSFQTGNTEAFF. The CDR3 nucleotides are TGTGCCAGCAGCTTCCAGACGGGGAACACTGAAGCTTTCTTT.

The V gene is TRBV28, the J gene TRBJ1-1, with a tentative D call TRBD1 (5 bases). CDR1 is MDHEN, CDR2 SYDVKM, per germline. With 3 bases removed from V and 5 bases from J, the gap between germline ends came to 13 bases. The CDR3 is made up of 14 amino acids. The CDR3 DNA reads TGTGCCAGCAGTTTGGGTTTCCAGGGTACTGAAGCTTTCTTT. Translating gives CASSLGFQGTEAFF.

This chain connects TRBV6-1 to TRBJ1-4; 7 bases map to TRBD1. Germline trimming cut 3 bases from V and 0 bases from J; bases unmatched to any gene: 10. The CDR3 loop spans 18 amino acids. Germline assignment: CDR1 MNHNS and CDR2 SASEGT. This chain's CDR3 is CASSDTRDRVSTNEKLFF. CDR3 bases: TGTGCCAGCAGTGATACCCGTGACAGGGTATCAACTAATGAAAAACTGTTTTTT.

The J gene is TRBJ1-4, the V gene TRBV27, with TRBD1 matching 9 bases. The CDR3 contains 15 residues. The germline V gene encodes CDR1 MNHEY and CDR2 SMNVEV (reference sequence). Losses at the gene ends were 5 bases for V and 8 bases for J; bases not matched to a gene: 9. The CDR3 DNA reads TGTGCCAGCAGTCCAGGGACAGGGAGGGGGGAAAAACTGTTTTTT. Its translation: CASSPGTGRGEKLFF. Together with reference TRBV27 and TRBJ1-4, the CDR3 gives the full variable domain: EAQVTQNPRYLITVTGKKLTVTCSQNMNHEYMSWYRQDPGLGLRQIYYSMNVEVTDKGDVPEGYKVSRKEKRNFPLILESPSPNQTSLYFCASSPGTGRGEKLFFGSGTQLSVL.

The gene calls are TRBV5-1 and TRBJ2-7, with 9 bases aligning to TRBD1. The CDR3 runs 15 residues. V dropped 0 bases and J dropped 3; count of bases not matched to a gene: 4. CDR1 is SGHRS, CDR2 YFSETQ, per germline. CDR3 region: CASSLGDRDLYEQYF. The CDR3 nucleotides are TGCGCCAGCAGCTTGGGGGACAGGGACCTCTACGAGCAGTACTTC.

J is TRBJ2-3 and V is TRBV7-6; 13 nucleotides match TRBD2. The CDR3 length is 16 residues. CDR1 is SGHVS, CDR2 FNYEAQ, per germline. V was clipped by 4 bases and J by 5 bases; unmatched bases: 6. This CDR3 is CASSYGTSGIVDTQYF. CDR3 nucleotides: TGTGCCAGCAGCTACGGGACTAGCGGGATTGTAGATACGCAGTATTTT.

Only one count was recorded for this clone. V usage is TRBV25-1 and J usage is TRBJ2-3; weak D call: TRBD1 (6 bases). Trimming cost V 5 bases and J 6 bases, with 12 bases left between them. CDR3 size: 13 residues. Looked up from germline, CDR1 is MGHDK and CDR2 is SYGVNS. The CDR3 spells CASSQTGLDTQYF. Written as DNA, the CDR3 is TGTGCCAGCAGTCAAACAGGGTTGGATACGCAGTATTTT.

The genes are TRBV7-8 and TRBJ2-5, with D perhaps TRBD1 or TRBD2 (5 bases each). The CDR3 consists of 15 residues. Trimming removed 1 base from V and 0 bases from J, with 9 bases in between. CDR1 and CDR2 (germline): SGHVS, FQNEAQ. The CDR3 region has the DNA TGTGCCAGCAGCTTAGGGGACCGAAACCAAGAGACCCAGTACTTC. Translating gives CASSLGDRNQETQYF.

The chain joins TRBV4-3 to TRBJ2-7; 11 positions agree with TRBD2. V was clipped by 3 bases and J by 4 bases; unmatched bases: 2. CDR3 size: 14 residues. The germline gives CDR1 LGHNA, CDR2 YSLEER. Written as DNA, the CDR3 is TGCGCCAGCAGCCACGGGACTAGCGGTTACGAGCAGTACTTC. It translates to CASSHGTSGYEQYF.

The rearrangement uses TRBV5-1 and TRBJ2-1, with TRBD2 matching over 7 bases. Losses at the gene ends were 3 bases for V and 6 bases for J; bases not matched to a gene: 6. Germline CDR1 and CDR2: SGHRS and YFSETQ. CDR3 size: 14 residues. The CDR3 loop reads CASSYTSDLNEQFF. DNA of the CDR3: TGCGCCAGCAGCTACACTAGCGACCTCAATGAGCAGTTCTTC.

The J gene is TRBJ1-1, the V gene TRBV2, with 8 positions matching TRBD1. V gave up 4 bases and J gave up 0 bases; unmatched junction bases: 7. Germline lookup yields CDR1 SNHLY and CDR2 FYNNEI. This CDR3 spans 16 amino acids. In DNA, the CDR3 is TGTGCCAGCAGTGTTCAGGGGGCCGCTTTGAACACTGAAGCTTTCTTT. It translates to CASSVQGAALNTEAFF.

This chain joins TRBV28 and TRBJ2-4, with a tentative D call TRBD1 (5 bases). CDR3 size: 17 residues. V lost 5 bases and J 1 base, leaving 18 bases between the germline ends. The germline V gene has CDR1 MDHEN and CDR2 SYDVKM. In DNA, the CDR3 is TGTGCCAGCAGTGAAGCGCTAGGGGTGGGGGCCAAAAACATTCAGTACTTC. It translates to CASSEALGVGAKNIQYF.

V usage is TRBV7-9 and J usage is TRBJ2-1; 15 bases line up with TRBD2. J was trimmed by 5 bases and V by 1 base; bases with no gene match: 6. The CDR3 runs to 18 residues. Germline V gives CDR1 SEHNR, CDR2 FQNEAQ (reference sequence). This chain's CDR3 is CASSLGGLAGGPHNEQFF. The CDR3 bases are TGTGCCAGCAGCTTAGGTGGACTAGCGGGAGGGCCCCACAATGAGCAGTTCTTC.

V gene TRBV5-1 combines with J gene TRBJ1-2, with a tentative D call TRBD1 (6 bases). In germline, CDR1 is SGHRS, CDR2 YFSETQ. With 4 bases removed from V and 8 bases from J, the gap between germline ends came to 18 bases. This CDR3 is built from 14 residues. As DNA, the CDR3 is TGCGCCAGCAGCCCGGAGGGGGGGCTGGAGGGCTACACCTTC. Translating gives CASSPEGGLEGYTF. The full variable domain, its missing parts supplied by reference TRBV5-1 and TRBJ1-2, is KAGVTQTPRYLIKTRGQQVTLSCSPISGHRSVSWYQQTPGQGLQFLFEYFSETQRNKGNFPGRFSGRQFSNSRSEMNVSTLELGDSALYLCASSPEGGLEGYTFGSGTRLTVV.